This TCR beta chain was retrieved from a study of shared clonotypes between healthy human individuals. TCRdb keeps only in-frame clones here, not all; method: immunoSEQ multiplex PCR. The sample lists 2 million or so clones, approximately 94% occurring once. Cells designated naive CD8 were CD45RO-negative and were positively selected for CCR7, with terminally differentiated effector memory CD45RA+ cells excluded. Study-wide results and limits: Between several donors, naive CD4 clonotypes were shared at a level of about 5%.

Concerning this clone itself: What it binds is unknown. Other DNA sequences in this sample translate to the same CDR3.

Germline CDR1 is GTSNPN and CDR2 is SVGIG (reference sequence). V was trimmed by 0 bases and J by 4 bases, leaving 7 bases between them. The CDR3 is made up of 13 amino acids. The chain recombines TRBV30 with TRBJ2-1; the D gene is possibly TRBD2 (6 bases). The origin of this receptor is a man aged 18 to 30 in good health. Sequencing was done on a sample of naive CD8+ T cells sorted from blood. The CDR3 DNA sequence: TGTGCCTGGAGTGTAGCGGGTTACAATGAGCAGTTCTTC. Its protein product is CAWSVAGYNEQFF.